This TCR beta chain emerged from a study of Graves' ophthalmopathy and Graves' hyperthyroidism. Overall study: Stable hyperthyroidism meant no ophthalmopathy within 18 months of follow-up.

The germline CDR1 and CDR2 sequences are SGHVT and SQSDAQ. V lost 5 bases to trimming and J lost 8 bases, with 18 bases between them. The CDR3 has 14 residues. Of note for this clonotype: Its antigen is not known.

Beta-chain TCR CDR3 regions were amplified from RNA transcripts. Second-round multiplex PCR followed a first-round RT-PCR using HTBI primers. TCRdb passed the multiplex PCR reads through MiXCR, listing each CDR3 protein once. The sample lists around 1.1 million distinct CDR3 sequences, roughly 35% occurring once. Study-wide findings and caveats: Blood was where most expanded thyroid clonotypes above 0.001 frequency also turned up.

Hyperthyroidism patients had new diagnoses, durations under 2 months, and ages of 18 to 65. V and J are TRBV7-4 and TRBJ1-2; unclear D gene. Sequencing used peripheral blood or thyroid tissue (not recorded which). This TCR was sampled from an adult man with Graves' hyperthyroidism. CDR3 DNA sequence: TGTGCCAGCAGCCACGGGGTGATATGGGGAGGCTACACCTTC. Protein sequence: CASSHGVIWGGYTF.